In its sample, the clone carrying this TCR beta chain ranks as medium-sized. Its antigen remains unidentified. This sample was included in a study of metastatic and nonmetastatic thyroid tumors. Study observations and caveats: Benign nodules reportedly had significantly lower TCR beta diversity than malignant thyroid tumors in blood and tumor.

TCRdb re-called clones from the PCR reads using MiXCR. The sample contains 25,000 to 30,000 clones, around 15% of which appear only once. Germline V CDR1 and CDR2: MNHNS, SASEGT. The CDR3 length is 15 residues. V shed 2 bases, J shed 4 bases, and the junction held 7 bases outside the gene matches. Treatment of any kind had been given to no patient before thyroid surgery. V is TRBV6-1 and J is TRBJ2-7; the match to TRBD2 covers 8 bases. The sequence derives from a male donor with papillary thyroid cancer or a benign thyroid nodule (not recorded which). Some clones in this sample may be carry-over from other donors' samples. Sequenced input: blood. The CDR3 sequence: CASSESGGGAYEQYF. Written as DNA, the CDR3 is TGTGCCAGCAGTGAATCGGGGGGGGGCGCGTACGAGCAGTACTTC.